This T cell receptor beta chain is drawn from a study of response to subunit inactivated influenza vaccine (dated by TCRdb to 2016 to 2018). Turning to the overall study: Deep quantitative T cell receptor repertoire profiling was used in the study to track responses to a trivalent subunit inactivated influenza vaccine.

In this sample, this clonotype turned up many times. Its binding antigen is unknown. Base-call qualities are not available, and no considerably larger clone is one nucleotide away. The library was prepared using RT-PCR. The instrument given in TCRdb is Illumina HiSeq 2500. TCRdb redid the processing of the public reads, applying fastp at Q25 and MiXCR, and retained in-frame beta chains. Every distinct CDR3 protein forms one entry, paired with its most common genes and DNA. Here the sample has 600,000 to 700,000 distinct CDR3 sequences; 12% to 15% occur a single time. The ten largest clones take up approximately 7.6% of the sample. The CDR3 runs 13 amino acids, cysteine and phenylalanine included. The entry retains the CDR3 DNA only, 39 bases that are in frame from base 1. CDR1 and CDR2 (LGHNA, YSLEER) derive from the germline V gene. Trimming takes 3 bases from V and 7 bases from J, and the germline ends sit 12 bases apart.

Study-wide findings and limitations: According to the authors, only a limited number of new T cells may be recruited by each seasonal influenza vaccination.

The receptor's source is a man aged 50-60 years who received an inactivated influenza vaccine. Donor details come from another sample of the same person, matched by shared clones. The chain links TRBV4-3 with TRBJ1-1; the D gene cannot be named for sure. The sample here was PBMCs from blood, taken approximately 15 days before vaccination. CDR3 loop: CASSQRRGIEAFF. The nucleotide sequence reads TGCGCCAGCAGCCAGAGGCGGGGAATTGAAGCTTTCTTT.